What follows describes a single T cell receptor (beta chain). Antigen unknown. The sample comes from a study of identical twins. TCRdb reprocessed the 5' RACE reads with MiXCR, giving one entry per CDR3 protein. The table lists just under 650,000 distinct CDR3 sequences, under 8.5% of them singletons. Findings and limits, study-wide: The abundant beta clonotypes from cord blood had fewer insertions, and memory repertoires had none of this. Invariant MAIT and iNKT cells may have partly biased zero-insertion analyses.

Everyone who donated was a healthy Caucasian. The CDR3 consists of 15 residues. The J segment lost 4 bases and the V segment lost 1 base, leaving 5 bases of the junction unmatched. From germline, CDR1 is SGHAT and CDR2 FQNNGV. The same sample was also studied in work on yellow fever vaccine responses in identical twins. That work states: It has been reported that, in twins, the vaccine T cell response seemed partly convergent and partly personalized.

The sequence came from a woman aged 18 to 35 in good health. The chain has TRBV11-2 and TRBJ2-3; 7 bases map to TRBD2. Input material: PBMCs. CDR3 in DNA: TGTGCCAGCAGCTTAGGGGGGAGGGTCTCAGATACGCAGTATTTT. Protein: CASSLGGRVSDTQYF.